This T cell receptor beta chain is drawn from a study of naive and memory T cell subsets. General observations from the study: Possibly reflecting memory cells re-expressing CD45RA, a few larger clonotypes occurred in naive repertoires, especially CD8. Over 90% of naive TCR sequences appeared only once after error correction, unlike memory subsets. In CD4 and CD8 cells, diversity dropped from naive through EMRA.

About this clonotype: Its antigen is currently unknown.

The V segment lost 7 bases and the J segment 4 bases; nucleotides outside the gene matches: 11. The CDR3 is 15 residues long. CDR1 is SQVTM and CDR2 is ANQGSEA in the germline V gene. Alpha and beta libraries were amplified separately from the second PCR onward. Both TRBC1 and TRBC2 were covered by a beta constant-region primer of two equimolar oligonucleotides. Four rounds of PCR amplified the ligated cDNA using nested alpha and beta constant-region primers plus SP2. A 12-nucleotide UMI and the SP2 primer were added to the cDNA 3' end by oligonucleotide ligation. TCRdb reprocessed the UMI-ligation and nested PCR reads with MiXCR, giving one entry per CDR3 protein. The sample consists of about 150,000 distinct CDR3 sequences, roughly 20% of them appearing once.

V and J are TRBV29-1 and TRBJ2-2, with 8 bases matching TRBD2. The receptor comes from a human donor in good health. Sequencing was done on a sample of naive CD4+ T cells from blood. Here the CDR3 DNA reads TGCAGCGCCACCCATGCAGGGACTAGCACCGGGGAGCTGTTTTTT. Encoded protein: CSATHAGTSTGELFF.